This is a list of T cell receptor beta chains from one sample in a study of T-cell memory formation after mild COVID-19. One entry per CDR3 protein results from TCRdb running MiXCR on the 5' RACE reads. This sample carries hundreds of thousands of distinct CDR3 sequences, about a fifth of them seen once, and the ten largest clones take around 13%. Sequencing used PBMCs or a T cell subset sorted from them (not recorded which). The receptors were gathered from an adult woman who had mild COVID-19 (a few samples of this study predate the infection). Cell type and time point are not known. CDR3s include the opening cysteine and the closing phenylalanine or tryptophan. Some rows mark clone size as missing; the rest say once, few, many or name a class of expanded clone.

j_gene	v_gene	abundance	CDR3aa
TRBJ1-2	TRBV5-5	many	CASSLEGDYGYTF
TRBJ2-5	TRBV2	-	CASKGGFSETQYF
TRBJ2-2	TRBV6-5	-	CASSLWAPSGRYTGELFF
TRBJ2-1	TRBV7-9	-	CASSDLPAGAGEQFF
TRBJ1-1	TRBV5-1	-	CASSFEQGLTEAFF
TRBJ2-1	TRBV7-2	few	CASSSGIGEQFF
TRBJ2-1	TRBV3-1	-	CASSHPTSGTTYNEQFF
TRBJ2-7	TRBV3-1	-	CASSQVGSLSGYSYEQYF
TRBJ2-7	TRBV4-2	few	CASSRDESDRGKFWEQYF
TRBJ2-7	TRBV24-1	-	CATSDGALYEQYF
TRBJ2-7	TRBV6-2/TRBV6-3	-	CASSYSRGEVSYEQYF
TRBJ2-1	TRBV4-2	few	CASSQDPPSALANEQFF
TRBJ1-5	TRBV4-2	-	CASSPAAGPSNQPQHF
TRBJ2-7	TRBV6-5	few	CASSYEGANGYEQYF
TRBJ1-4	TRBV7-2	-	CASSFRGLGEKLFF
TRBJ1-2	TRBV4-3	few	CASSPYPGGQMGGYTF
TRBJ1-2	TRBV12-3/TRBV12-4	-	CASSYPGTVGYTF
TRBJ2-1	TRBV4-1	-	CASSQEVGLGLNEQFF
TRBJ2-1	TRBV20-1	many	CSALRQSGWNEQFF
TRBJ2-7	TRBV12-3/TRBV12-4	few	CASSRGQGFYEQYF
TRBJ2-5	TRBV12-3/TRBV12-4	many	CASSLAWETQYF
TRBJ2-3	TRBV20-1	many	CSARGDTQYF
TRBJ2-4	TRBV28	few	CASSPKGSLAKNIQYF
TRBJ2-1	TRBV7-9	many	CASSPGPEGGSYNEQFF
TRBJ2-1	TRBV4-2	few	CASSQTTSGTYNEQFF
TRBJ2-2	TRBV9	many	CASSVAPLPGAQLTGELFF
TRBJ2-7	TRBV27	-	CASSSPGRNPYEQYF